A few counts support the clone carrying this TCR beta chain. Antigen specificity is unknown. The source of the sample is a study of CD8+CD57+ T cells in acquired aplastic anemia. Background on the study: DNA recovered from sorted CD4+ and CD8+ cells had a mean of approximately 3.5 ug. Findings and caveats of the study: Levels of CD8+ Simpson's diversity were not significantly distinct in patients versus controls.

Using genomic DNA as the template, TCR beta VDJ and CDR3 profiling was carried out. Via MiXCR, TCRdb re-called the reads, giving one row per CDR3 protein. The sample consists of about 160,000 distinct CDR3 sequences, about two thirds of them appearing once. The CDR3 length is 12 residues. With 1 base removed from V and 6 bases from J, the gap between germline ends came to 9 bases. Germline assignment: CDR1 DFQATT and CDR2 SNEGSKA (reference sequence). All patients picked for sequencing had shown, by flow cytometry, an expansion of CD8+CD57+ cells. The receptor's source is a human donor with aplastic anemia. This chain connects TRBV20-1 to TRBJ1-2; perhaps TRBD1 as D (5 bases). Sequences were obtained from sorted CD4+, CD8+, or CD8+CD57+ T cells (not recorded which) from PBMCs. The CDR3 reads CSARVGQDGYTF. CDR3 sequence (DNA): TGCAGTGCTAGAGTGGGGCAGGATGGCTACACCTTC.